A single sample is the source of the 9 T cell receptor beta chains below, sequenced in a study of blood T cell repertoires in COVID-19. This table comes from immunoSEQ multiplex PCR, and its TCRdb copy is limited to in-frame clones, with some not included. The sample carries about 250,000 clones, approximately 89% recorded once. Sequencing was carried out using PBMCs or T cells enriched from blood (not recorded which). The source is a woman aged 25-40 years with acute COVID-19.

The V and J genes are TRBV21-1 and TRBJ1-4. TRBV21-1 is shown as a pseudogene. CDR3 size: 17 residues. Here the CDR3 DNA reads TGTGCCAGCAGCAATGCGATAGGGAGAGCAACTAATGAAAAACTGTTTTTT. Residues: CASSNAIGRATNEKLFF.

CDR3 in DNA: TGTGCCAGCAGCGAGGGGACTAGCTTGGGCACAGATACGCAGTATTTT. Translated, it gives CASSEGTSLGTDTQYF. The V call is TRBV2, the J call TRBJ2-3; 9 nucleotides line up with TRBD2. Germline V gives CDR1 SNHLY, CDR2 FYNNEI. The CDR3 totals 16 residues. The V segment lost 6 bases and the J segment 1 base; nucleotides outside the gene matches: 8.

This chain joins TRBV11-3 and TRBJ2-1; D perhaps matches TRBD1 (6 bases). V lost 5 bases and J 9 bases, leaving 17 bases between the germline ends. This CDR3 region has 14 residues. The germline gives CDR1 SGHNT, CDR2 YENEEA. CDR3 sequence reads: CASSLGAFSFEQFF. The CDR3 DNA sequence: TGTGCCAGCAGCCTGGGGGCGTTTAGCTTTGAGCAGTTCTTC.

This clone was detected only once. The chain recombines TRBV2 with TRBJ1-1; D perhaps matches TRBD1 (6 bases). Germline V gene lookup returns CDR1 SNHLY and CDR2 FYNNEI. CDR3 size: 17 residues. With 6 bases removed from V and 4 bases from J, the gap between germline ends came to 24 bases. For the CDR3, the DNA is TGTGCCAGCAGGGCCCCTTCAACAGGGAGTGGGGCCACTGAAGCTTTCTTT. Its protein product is CASRAPSTGSGATEAFF.

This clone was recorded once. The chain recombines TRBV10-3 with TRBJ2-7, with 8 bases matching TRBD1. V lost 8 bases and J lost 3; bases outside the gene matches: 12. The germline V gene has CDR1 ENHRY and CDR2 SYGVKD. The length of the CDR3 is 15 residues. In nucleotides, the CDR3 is TGTGCCATCCGCGCCCAGGGGGCCCGTATCTACGAGCAGTACTTC. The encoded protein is CAIRAQGARIYEQYF.

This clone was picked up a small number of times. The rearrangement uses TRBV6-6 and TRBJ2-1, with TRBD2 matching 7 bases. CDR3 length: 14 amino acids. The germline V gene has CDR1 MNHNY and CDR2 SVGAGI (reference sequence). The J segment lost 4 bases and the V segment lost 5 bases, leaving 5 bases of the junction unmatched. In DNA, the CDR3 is TGTGCCAGCAGTACCGGACTAGTTTACAATGAGCAGTTCTTC. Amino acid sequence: CASSTGLVYNEQFF.

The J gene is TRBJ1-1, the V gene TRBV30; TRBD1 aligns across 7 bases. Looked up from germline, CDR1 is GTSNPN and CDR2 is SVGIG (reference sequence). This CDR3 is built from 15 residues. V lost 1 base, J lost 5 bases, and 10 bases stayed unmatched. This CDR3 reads CAWSDLTGKGTEAFF. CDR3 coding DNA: TGTGCCTGGAGTGACCTGACAGGGAAAGGGACTGAAGCTTTCTTT.

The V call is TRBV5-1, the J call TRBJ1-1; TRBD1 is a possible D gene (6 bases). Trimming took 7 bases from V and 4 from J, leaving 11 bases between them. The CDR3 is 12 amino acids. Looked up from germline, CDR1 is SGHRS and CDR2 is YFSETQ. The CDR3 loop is CASYREGTEAFF. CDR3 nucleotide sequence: TGCGCCAGCTACAGGGAGGGCACTGAAGCTTTCTTT. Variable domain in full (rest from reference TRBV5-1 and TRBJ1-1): KAGVTQTPRYLIKTRGQQVTLSCSPISGHRSVSWYQQTPGQGLQFLFEYFSETQRNKGNFPGRFSGRQFSNSRSEMNVSTLELGDSALYLCASYREGTEAFFGQGTRLTVV.

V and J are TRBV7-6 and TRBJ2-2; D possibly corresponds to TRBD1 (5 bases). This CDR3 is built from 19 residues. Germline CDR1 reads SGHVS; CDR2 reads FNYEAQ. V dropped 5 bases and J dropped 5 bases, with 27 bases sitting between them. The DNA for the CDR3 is TGTGCCAGCAGCCAGCTTAGGGGCCAGGGTGATGGTAGTACCGGGGAGCTGTTTTTT. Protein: CASSQLRGQGDGSTGELFF. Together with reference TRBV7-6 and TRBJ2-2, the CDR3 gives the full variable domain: GAGVSQSPRYKVTKRGQDVALRCDPISGHVSLYWYRQALGQGPEFLTYFNYEAQQDKSGLPNDRFSAERPEGSISTLTIQRTEQRDSAMYRCASSQLRGQGDGSTGELFFGEGSRLTVL.